These 7 T cell receptor beta chains were sequenced from one sample in a study of OX40 agonist ivuxolimab in advanced cancers. Using immunoSEQ multiplex PCR, the repertoire was profiled, and TCRdb retains in-frame clones only, with some absent. This table holds 72,000 or so clones, approximately 89% found once. The sample was CD4+ or CD8+ T cells sorted from blood, taken in a trial of the OX40 agonist ivuxolimab. The origin of the receptors is an adult with an advanced solid tumor such as melanoma, head and neck, liver or kidney cancer.

The V and J genes are TRBV5-1 and TRBJ2-5; D is possibly TRBD1 (7 bases). This CDR3 comprises 16 residues. Trimming stripped 0 bases from V and 3 bases from J, with 15 bases between. Germline V gives CDR1 SGHRS, CDR2 YFSETQ. The CDR3 DNA reads TGCGCCAGCAGCTTGGTCCCAGGGGGGAAGGAAGAGACCCAGTACTTC. This encodes CASSLVPGGKEETQYF. Combining the CDR3 with reference TRBV5-1 and TRBJ2-5 gives the whole variable domain KAGVTQTPRYLIKTRGQQVTLSCSPISGHRSVSWYQQTPGQGLQFLFEYFSETQRNKGNFPGRFSGRQFSNSRSEMNVSTLELGDSALYLCASSLVPGGKEETQYFGPGTRLLVL.

The rearrangement links TRBV18 to TRBJ2-1; D might be TRBD2 (5 bases). The CDR3 has 14 amino acids. Looked up from germline, CDR1 is KGHSH and CDR2 is LQKENI. The V end was cut by 3 bases, the J end by 10 bases, with 16 bases between. CDR3 DNA: TGTGCCAGCTCACCTGGAGGTTGGATCGAGGAGCAGTTCTTC. It translates to CASSPGGWIEEQFF.

The CDR3, as DNA: TGTGCCAGCTCACCCGTGTCAGGTGGTAGTCAGCCCCAGCATTTT. Translation gives CASSPVSGGSQPQHF. This chain links TRBV18 with TRBJ1-5; D gene unclear. Trimming left V 3 bases short and J 6 bases short, with 15 bases between. Germline CDR1 KGHSH, CDR2 LQKENI. CDR3 length: 15 residues.

The chain links TRBV6-5 to TRBJ2-3; no reliable D call. V lost 8 bases to trimming and J lost 2 bases, with 8 bases between them. The CDR3 runs 12 residues. Germline CDR1 MNHEY, CDR2 SVGAGI. The CDR3 nucleotides read TGTGCCAGCGCCGGGTCCACAGATACGCAGTATTTT. The encoded protein is CASAGSTDTQYF.

This clone occurred once. The chain employs TRBV2 and TRBJ2-7; no clear D gene. This CDR3 spans 14 amino acids. Between the trimmed V and J ends, which lost 7 bases and 4 bases, there was a span of 17 bases. Germline V gene data show CDR1 as SNHLY and CDR2 as FYNNEI. The CDR3 region has the DNA TGTGCCAGCAAGGTTTCCCAATCCATATACGAGCAGTACTTC. It is translated as CASKVSQSIYEQYF.

The chain combines TRBV29-1 with TRBJ1-1, with D possibly being TRBD1 (5 bases). CDR1 SQVTM and CDR2 ANQGSEA come from the germline V gene. Trimming left V 4 bases short and J 3 bases short, with 9 bases between. The CDR3 totals 12 residues. In nucleotides, the CDR3 is TGCAGCGTTGTACGAGGGGACACTGAAGCTTTCTTT. Its translation is CSVVRGDTEAFF. Based on the CDR3 plus reference TRBV29-1 and TRBJ1-1, the full variable domain is SAVISQKPSRDICQRGTSLTIQCQVDSQVTMMFWYRQQPGQSLTLIATANQGSEATYESGFVIDKFPISRPNLTFSTLTVSNMSPEDSSIYLCSVVRGDTEAFFGQGTRLTVV.

The count of this clone is one. The DNA for the CDR3 is TGTGCCAGCAGCCCCGGGACAGGGGAGTCACCCCTCCACTTT. This codes for CASSPGTGESPLHF. The rearrangement joins TRBV10-3 to TRBJ1-6, with 10 bases matching TRBD1. Germline V gene lookup returns CDR1 ENHRY and CDR2 SYGVKD. The CDR3 runs 14 residues. J was trimmed by 10 bases and V by 10 bases; bases with no gene match: 10.